A single sample is the source of the 20 T cell receptor beta chains below, sequenced in a study of graft-versus-host responses after intestinal transplantation. The table came from immunoSEQ multiplex PCR; TCRdb's copy has only in-frame clones and leaves some out. The repertoire includes about 64,000 clones, more than 90% of them detected once, and 1.7% sits in the top ten. These receptors have no identified antigens. Sequenced material: unstimulated CD8+ T cells sorted from spleen or lymph node cells, taken before transplant. Receptor source: a human donor who was the organ donor for an intestinal transplant.

The J gene is TRBJ1-2, the V gene TRBV2; tentative D call: TRBD1 (6 bases). The CDR3 has 15 residues. The V gene lost 1 base and the J gene lost 1 base, with 10 bases spanning the gap. Germline CDR1 is SNHLY and CDR2 is FYNNEI. The CDR3 reads CASSEVNRDNYGYTF. In DNA, the CDR3 is TGTGCCAGCAGTGAAGTGAACAGGGATAACTATGGCTACACCTTC.

J is TRBJ2-3 and V is TRBV30; 7 bases are shared with TRBD2. V dropped 3 bases and J dropped 3; count of bases not matched to a gene: 9. The length of the CDR3 is 15 residues. The germline V gene encodes CDR1 GTSNPN and CDR2 SVGIG (reference sequence). CDR3 protein: CAWSLEREGTDTQYF. The CDR3 region has the DNA TGTGCCTGGAGCCTCGAGCGGGAAGGTACAGATACGCAGTATTTT.

This clone has a handful of counts. This chain links TRBV9 with TRBJ2-7; the match to TRBD1 covers 11 bases. V lost 0 bases, J lost 5 bases, and 4 bases stayed unmatched. The V gene's germline CDR1 is SGDLS and CDR2 YYNGEE. The CDR3 consists of 15 residues. The chain's CDR3 is CASSVGGTGGDEQYF. DNA of the CDR3: TGTGCCAGCAGCGTAGGGGGGACAGGGGGAGACGAGCAGTACTTC.

This clone was detected only once. J is TRBJ1-2 and V is TRBV11-2; D is undetermined. The germline gives CDR1 SGHAT, CDR2 FQNNGV. The CDR3 consists of 17 residues. V was pared by 1 base and J by 0 bases, with 15 bases between. CDR3 in amino acids: CASSLGLAGLTNYGYTF. As DNA, the CDR3 is TGTGCCAGCAGCTTAGGTCTCGCAGGCCTCACTAACTATGGCTACACCTTC.

The J gene is TRBJ1-3, the V gene TRBV9; D is possibly TRBD1 (5 bases). Per the germline V gene, CDR1 is SGDLS and CDR2 is YYNGEE. The CDR3 has 15 residues. V lost 3 bases and J lost 3, with 13 bases in between. The chain's CDR3 is CASSASGTGGNTIYF. CDR3 bases: TGTGCCAGCAGCGCCTCGGGGACTGGTGGAAACACCATATATTTT.

The gene calls are TRBV19 and TRBJ2-1; TRBD1 might be the D (6 bases). The CDR3 has 12 amino acids. V lost 7 bases and J lost 5, with 9 bases in between. Germline values: CDR1 LNHDA, CDR2 SQIVND (reference sequence). The CDR3 loop is CASTPGDNEQFF. The CDR3 region has the DNA TGTGCCAGTACTCCAGGGGACAATGAGCAGTTCTTC.

This chain connects TRBV9 to TRBJ1-2; 10 bases are shared with TRBD1. CDR3 size: 17 residues. J was trimmed by 6 bases and V by 4 bases; bases with no gene match: 15. Per the germline V gene, CDR1 is SGDLS and CDR2 is YYNGEE. CDR3 DNA: TGTGCCAGCAGCTACAAGGCCCGGACAGGGGGTGATCATGGCTACACCTTC. Its protein product is CASSYKARTGGDHGYTF.

V and J are TRBV15 and TRBJ1-5; D is undetermined. Germline V gene sequence: CDR1 LNHNV, CDR2 YYDKDF (reference sequence). V lost 5 bases to trimming and J lost 7 bases, with 12 bases between them. This CDR3 is built from 13 residues. Here the CDR3 reads CATSPEMSQPQHF. CDR3 sequence (DNA): TGTGCCACCAGCCCCGAGATGTCACAGCCCCAGCATTTT.

The chain links TRBV4-1 to TRBJ1-1; D gene unclear. The germline V gene encodes CDR1 MGHRA and CDR2 YSYEKL. With 3 bases removed from V and 12 bases from J, the gap between germline ends came to 17 bases. This CDR3 comprises 13 residues. CDR3 DNA sequence: TGCGCCAGCAGCCAGGGTCCTGGAGGGCTAACTTTCTTT. Translation gives CASSQGPGGLTFF.

The chain combines TRBV2 with TRBJ2-2; 8 nucleotides match TRBD2. Germline V gene lookup returns CDR1 SNHLY and CDR2 FYNNEI. Losses at the gene ends were 8 bases for V and 3 bases for J; bases not matched to a gene: 5. This CDR3 has 14 residues. CDR3 sequence: CASREGQYTGELFF. DNA of the CDR3: TGTGCCAGCCGGGAGGGCCAGTACACCGGGGAGCTGTTTTTT.

V is TRBV6-5 and J is TRBJ2-2, with 7 bases identical to TRBD1. Germline trimming cut 6 bases from V and 7 bases from J; bases unmatched to any gene: 5. Germline values: CDR1 MNHEY, CDR2 SVGAGI. The CDR3 extends over 13 amino acids. CDR3 amino acids: CASRQGFGGELFF. CDR3 nucleotides: TGTGCCAGCAGACAGGGGTTTGGCGGGGAGCTGTTTTTT.

The chain recombines TRBV28 with TRBJ1-2; TRBD1 matches 9 bases. V was clipped by 7 bases and J by 4 bases; unmatched bases: 10. Germline values: CDR1 MDHEN, CDR2 SYDVKM. This CDR3 is 15 amino acids long. The CDR3 DNA sequence: TGTGCCAGCACTCCTCGGGACAGGGTGGCCTATGGCTACACCTTC. Its protein is CASTPRDRVAYGYTF.

J is TRBJ2-7 and V is TRBV11-1, with TRBD1 matching 8 bases. Per the germline V gene, CDR1 is SGHAT and CDR2 is FQDESV (reference sequence). J gave up 3 bases and V 3 bases, and 4 bases lay outside the gene matches. The CDR3 has 14 residues. CDR3 amino acids: CASSFAGTGYEQYF. The CDR3 DNA sequence: TGTGCCAGCAGCTTTGCAGGGACAGGCTACGAGCAGTACTTC.

The chain links TRBV9 to TRBJ2-3; possibly TRBD2 for D (6 bases). Trimming left V 2 bases short and J 2 bases short, with 12 bases between. The germline V gene has CDR1 SGDLS and CDR2 YYNGEE. This CDR3 comprises 15 residues. The CDR3 sequence is CASSVYGTFTDTQYF. Here the CDR3 DNA reads TGTGCCAGCAGCGTTTACGGGACTTTCACAGATACGCAGTATTTT.

Turning to this clone: One junction end does not reproduce the germline sequence, and a read error may be involved. The V and J genes are TRBV19 and TRBJ1-1; no firm D call. This CDR3 comprises 12 residues. From germline, CDR1 is LNHDA and CDR2 SQIVND (reference sequence). This chain's CDR3 is CASSMGLSGCSF. CDR3 bases: TGTGCCAGTAGTATGGGTTTGAGCGGTTGTTCTTTT.

This clone was picked up one time. The chain is built from TRBV5-5 and TRBJ1-5; D gene uncertain. Germline values: CDR1 SGHKS, CDR2 YYEKEE (reference sequence). This CDR3 comprises 14 residues. Trimming removed 0 bases at V and 3 bases at J, with 7 bases between. This CDR3 reads CASSLGGFNQPQHF. CDR3 nucleotide sequence: TGTGCCAGCAGCTTGGGTGGCTTCAATCAGCCCCAGCATTTT.

CDR3 sequence reads: CASSAWGSLAFF. In DNA form, the CDR3 reads TGTGCCAGCAGCGCTTGGGGCTCCTTGGCTTTCTTT. This rearrangement joins TRBV28 to TRBJ1-1; TRBD1 is a possible D gene (5 bases). The length of the CDR3 is 12 residues. In germline, CDR1 is MDHEN, CDR2 SYDVKM. V lost 6 bases to trimming and J lost 11 bases, with 16 bases between them.

For this clone: The sample has other DNA sequences that encode this CDR3 too. The V call is TRBV19, the J call TRBJ2-4, with 10 bases aligning to TRBD2. V was pared by 4 bases and J by 6 bases, with 6 bases of the junction left unmatched. CDR1 and CDR2 (germline): LNHDA, SQIVND (reference sequence). The CDR3 spans 15 residues. The CDR3 bases are TGTGCCAGTAGTACCACAACTAGCGGGGCAAACATTCAGTACTTC. This codes for CASSTTTSGANIQYF.

This chain links TRBV2 with TRBJ1-2; 8 nucleotides match TRBD1. The V gene's germline CDR1 is SNHLY and CDR2 FYNNEI. The CDR3 sequence is 13 residues long. Trimming took 8 bases from V and 4 from J; bases not matched to a gene: 6. The CDR3 loop reads CASRNRGTYGYTF. The CDR3 DNA reads as TGTGCCAGCCGGAACAGGGGGACCTATGGCTACACCTTC.

This chain joins TRBV19 and TRBJ2-7, with 8 nucleotides matching TRBD2. Germline trimming cut 6 bases from V and 1 base from J; bases unmatched to any gene: 5. Germline CDR1 LNHDA, CDR2 SQIVND (reference sequence). The CDR3 sequence is 14 residues long. The CDR3 spells CASSPGLGSYEQYF. The CDR3 DNA reads TGTGCCAGTAGCCCGGGACTAGGGTCCTACGAGCAGTACTTC.